The 17 T cell receptor beta chains given below trace back to one sample, sequenced in a study of molecular identifiers for immune sequencing clone quantification listed by TCRdb under 2018. The protocol used for the library was PCR. The reads were generated on an Illumina HiSeq 4000. TCRdb reworked the public reads: Q25 trimming with fastp, MiXCR clone assembly, productive beta chains retained. Here each entry gathers all rows of one CDR3 protein and keeps the most common genes and DNA. Recorded for this sample are over 600,000 distinct CDR3 sequences; about 20% of them occurred a single time. In total, the top ten clones hold under 0.95% of the sample. The sequenced material came from naive CD8+ T cells from blood, with Jurkat cell RNA spiked in. This specimen's cell subset or site label, interpreted: FACS-sorted CD8+CD4-CCR7+CD45RA+ naive T cells. These receptors all stem from a human donor in good health. Some libraries in this study had Jurkat cell RNA spiked in.

This clonotype was recorded many times. J is TRBJ2-7 and V is TRBV4-3, with 7 bases that match TRBD1. Germline CDR1 is LGHNA and CDR2 is YSLEER. The CDR3 is made up of 13 amino acids. Germline trimming cut 4 bases from V and 3 bases from J; bases unmatched to any gene: 3. CDR3 nucleotide sequence: TGCGCCAGCAGCCCGGGACAGTTCTACGAGCAGTACTTC. Translated: CASSPGQFYEQYF.

Points on this clonotype: Sequence at one end of the junction differs from germline and may be a read error. This chain uses TRBV4-3 with TRBJ2-3; 8 bases are a match to TRBD2. The CDR3 runs to 14 residues. CDR1 LGHNA and CDR2 YSLEER come from the germline V gene. CDR3 DNA: TGCGCCAGCAGCCTCAGCGGGGGTGCAGATGCGCAGTATTTT. Translated: CASSLSGGADAQYF.

This clonotype was counted ten times or more. The rearrangement uses TRBV4-3 and TRBJ2-7, with D uncertain. Per germline, CDR1 LGHNA and CDR2 YSLEER. This CDR3 is 15 amino acids long. The germline V and J ends were trimmed by 0 bases and 3 bases, with 12 bases remaining between them. The CDR3 DNA reads TGCGCCAGCAGCCAAGAAGTAAGGCCGAACTACGAGCAGTACTTC. Amino acids: CASSQEVRPNYEQYF.

This clonotype was counted many times. The chain is built from TRBV24-1 and TRBJ2-2; D ambiguous. Germline V gene sequence: CDR1 KGHDR, CDR2 SFDVKD. V was cut by 4 bases and J by 1 base, with 12 bases left in between. The CDR3 length is 16 residues. The CDR3 spells CATSEGPWQNTGELFF. Written as DNA, the CDR3 is TGTGCCACCAGTGAAGGTCCGTGGCAGAACACCGGGGAGCTGTTTTTT.

The chain links TRBV27 to TRBJ2-7; D ambiguous. Germline CDR1 and CDR2: MNHEY and SMNVEV (reference sequence). Trimming stripped 1 base from V and 0 bases from J, with 10 bases between. This CDR3 region has 15 residues. The CDR3 nucleotides read TGTGCCAGCAGTTTATTCTCCGCGAGCTCCTACGAGCAGTACTTC. Protein: CASSLFSASSYEQYF.

In the case of this clonotype: A read error may be the cause here, since a much bigger clone is one base away. The V and J genes are TRBV20-1 and TRBJ2-3; D may be TRBD2 (6 bases). This CDR3 comprises 14 residues. Germline lookup yields CDR1 DFQATT and CDR2 SNEGSKA (reference sequence). CDR3 bases: TGCAGTGCTAGAGACGCCGATCTAGCGACAACGCAGTGTTTT. Amino acids: CSARDADLATTQCF.

This clonotype was seen repeatedly, ten times or more. V and J are TRBV10-3 and TRBJ2-7, with unresolved D. Germline V gene sequence: CDR1 ENHRY, CDR2 SYGVKD. CDR3 length: 17 amino acids. V dropped 0 bases and J dropped 3 bases, with 18 bases sitting between them. The CDR3 DNA reads as TGTGCCATCAGTGAGTCGACTGCCGACTTGTTTGTCTACGAGCAGTACTTC. Amino acid sequence: CAISESTADLFVYEQYF.

Many counts were recorded for this clonotype. The chain is built from TRBV6-2 or TRBV6-3 and TRBJ2-7, with TRBD1 matching over 7 bases. This CDR3 comprises 14 residues. With V trimmed by 2 bases and J by 1 base, 2 bases remained unmatched. The V gene's germline CDR1 is MNHEY and CDR2 SVGEGT. The CDR3 sequence: CASSYRGPSYEQYF. The DNA for the CDR3 is TGTGCCAGCAGTTACAGGGGGCCGTCCTACGAGCAGTACTTC.

V gene TRBV10-1 combines with J gene TRBJ2-1; tentatively, D is TRBD1 or TRBD2 (5 bases each). The CDR3 contains 14 residues. Germline V gives CDR1 WNHNN, CDR2 SYGVQD (reference sequence). V lost 6 bases to trimming and J lost 8 bases, with 17 bases between them. CDR3 DNA: TGCGCCAGCAGCCCAACGCACCGGGGCGATGAGCAGTTCTTC. Translating it yields CASSPTHRGDEQFF.

This clonotype was observed many times. The rearrangement links TRBV20-1 to TRBJ2-7; D might be TRBD2 (5 bases). This CDR3 is built from 14 residues. Germline values: CDR1 DFQATT, CDR2 SNEGSKA (reference sequence). V was cut by 3 bases and J by 1 base, with 13 bases left in between. The CDR3 region is CSAREVVRSYEQYF. The DNA for the CDR3 is TGCAGTGCTAGGGAGGTCGTGCGATCCTACGAGCAGTACTTC.

This clonotype was seen a single time. The chain joins TRBV2 to TRBJ1-2; 12 positions agree with TRBD1. Germline CDR1 SNHLY, CDR2 FYNNEI. CDR3 size: 15 residues. V was pared by 8 bases and J by 0 bases, with 4 bases of the junction left unmatched. CDR3 region: CASGGQGAANYGYTF. The CDR3 region has the DNA TGTGCCAGCGGGGGACAGGGGGCGGCTAACTATGGCTACACCTTC.

The chain carries TRBV27 and TRBJ2-5; no reliable D call. V lost 0 bases, J lost 5 bases, and 7 bases lay in between. CDR3 length: 13 residues. The germline V gene has CDR1 MNHEY and CDR2 SMNVEV (reference sequence). The CDR3 spells CASSLSYYETQYF. The CDR3 DNA sequence: TGTGCCAGCAGTTTATCGTATTATGAGACCCAGTACTTC.

This clonotype was detected many times. The rearrangement joins TRBV4-3 to TRBJ1-5; D unresolved. Trimming cost V 0 bases and J 1 base, with 10 bases left between them. This CDR3 has 16 residues. Germline CDR1 and CDR2: LGHNA and YSLEER. The chain's CDR3 is CASSQDRSGSNQPQHF. In DNA form, the CDR3 reads TGCGCCAGCAGCCAAGATCGCTCGGGGAGCAATCAGCCCCAGCATTTT.

This clonotype showed up many times. This rearrangement joins TRBV12-3 or TRBV12-4 to TRBJ1-4; D gene uncertain. Deletions cut 10 bases from V and 0 bases from J, with 9 bases between. The CDR3 runs 13 residues. For the CDR3, the DNA is TGTGCCACCAGAAATGCAACTAATGAAAAACTGTTTTTT. Protein product: CATRNATNEKLFF.

About this clonotype: This may be a read error: a much more frequent sequence differs by one nucleotide. The chain recombines TRBV7-9 with TRBJ2-6; D not certain. Germline CDR1 is SEHNR and CDR2 is FQNEAQ (reference sequence). CDR3 size: 15 residues. CDR3 coding DNA: TGTGCCAGCAGCTTAGTCCAGTCTGGGACCAACGTCCTGACTTTC. It is translated as CASSLVQSGTNVLTF.

This clonotype was picked up one time. A read error may produce the germline difference seen at one junction end. The chain is built from TRBV20-1 and TRBJ1-2; D uncertain. This CDR3 comprises 14 residues. From germline, CDR1 is DFQATT and CDR2 SNEGSKA (reference sequence). The CDR3 region has the DNA TGCAGTGCTACGGACGGAAATCCTAACTATGGCTGCACCTTC. Protein sequence: CSATDGNPNYGCTF.

The chain employs TRBV27 and TRBJ1-1; D is perhaps TRBD1 (6 bases). V dropped 10 bases and J dropped 4 bases, with 16 bases sitting between them. Germline V gene lookup returns CDR1 MNHEY and CDR2 SMNVEV (reference sequence). This CDR3 has 13 amino acids. The CDR3 DNA is TGTGCCACCAAAACAGGGCTTGGCACTGAAGCTTTCTTT. It is translated as CATKTGLGTEAFF.